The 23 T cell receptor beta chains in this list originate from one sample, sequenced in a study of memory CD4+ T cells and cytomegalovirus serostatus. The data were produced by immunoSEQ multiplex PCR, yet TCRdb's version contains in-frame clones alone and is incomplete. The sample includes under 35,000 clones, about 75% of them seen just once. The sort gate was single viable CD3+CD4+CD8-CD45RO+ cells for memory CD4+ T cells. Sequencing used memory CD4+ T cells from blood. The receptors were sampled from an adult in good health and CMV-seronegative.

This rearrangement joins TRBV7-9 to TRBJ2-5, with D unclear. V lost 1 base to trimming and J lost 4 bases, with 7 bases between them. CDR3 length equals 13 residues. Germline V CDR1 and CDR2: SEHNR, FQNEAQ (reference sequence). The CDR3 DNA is TGTGCCAGCAGCTTAGATCCCCGAGAGACCCAGTACTTC. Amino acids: CASSLDPRETQYF.

The CDR3 nucleotides read TGTGCCAGCAGTGAAGTTAAGGGGAGGGCTTTCTTT. Translating gives CASSEVKGRAFF. The genes are TRBV2 and TRBJ1-1; TRBD1 is a possible D gene (5 bases). CDR1 and CDR2 from the germline V gene are SNHLY and FYNNEI. Between the trimmed V and J ends, which lost 1 base and 11 bases, there was a span of 11 bases. There are 12 residues in the CDR3. Filled out from reference TRBV2 and TRBJ1-1, the complete variable domain reads EPEVTQTPSHQVTQMGQEVILRCVPISNHLYFYWYRQILGQKVEFLVSFYNNEISEKSEIFDDQFSVERPDGSNFTLKIRSTKLEDSAMYFCASSEVKGRAFFGQGTRLTVV.

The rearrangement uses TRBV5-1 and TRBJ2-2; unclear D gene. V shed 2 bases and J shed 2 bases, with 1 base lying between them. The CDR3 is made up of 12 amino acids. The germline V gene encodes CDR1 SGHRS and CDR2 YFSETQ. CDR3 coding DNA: TGCGCCAGCAGCTTTAACACCGGGGAGCTGTTTTTT. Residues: CASSFNTGELFF.

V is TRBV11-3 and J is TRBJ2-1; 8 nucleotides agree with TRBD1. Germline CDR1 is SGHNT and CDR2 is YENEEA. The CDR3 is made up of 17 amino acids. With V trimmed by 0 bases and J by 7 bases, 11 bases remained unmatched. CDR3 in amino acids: CASSLDSTAGGGNEQFF. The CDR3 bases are TGTGCCAGCAGCTTAGATAGTACGGCAGGGGGCGGAAATGAGCAGTTCTTC.

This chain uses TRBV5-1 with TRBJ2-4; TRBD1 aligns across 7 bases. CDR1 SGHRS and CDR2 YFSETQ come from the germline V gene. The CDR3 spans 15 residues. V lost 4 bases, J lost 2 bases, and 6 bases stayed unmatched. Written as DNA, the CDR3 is TGCGCCAGCAGCCCAAGACAGGGAACCAAAAACATTCAGTACTTC. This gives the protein CASSPRQGTKNIQYF.

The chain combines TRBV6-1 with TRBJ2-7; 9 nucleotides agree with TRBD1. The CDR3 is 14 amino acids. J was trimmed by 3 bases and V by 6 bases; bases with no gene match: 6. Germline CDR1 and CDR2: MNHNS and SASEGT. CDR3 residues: CASSRTGALYEQYF. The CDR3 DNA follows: TGTGCCAGCAGCCGGACAGGGGCCCTCTACGAGCAGTACTTC.

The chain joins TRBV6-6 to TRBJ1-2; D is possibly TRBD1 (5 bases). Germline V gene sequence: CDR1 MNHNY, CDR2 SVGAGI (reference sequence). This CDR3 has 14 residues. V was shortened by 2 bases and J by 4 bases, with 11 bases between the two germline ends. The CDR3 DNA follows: TGTGCCAGCAGTTACAGGGGAGGCTCCTATGGCTACACCTTC. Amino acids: CASSYRGGSYGYTF.

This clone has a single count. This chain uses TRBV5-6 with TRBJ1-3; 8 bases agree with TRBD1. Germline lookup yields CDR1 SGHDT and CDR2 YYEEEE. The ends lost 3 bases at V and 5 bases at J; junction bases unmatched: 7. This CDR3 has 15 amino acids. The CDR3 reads CASSSRTGSRNTIYF. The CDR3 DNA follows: TGTGCCAGCAGCTCTCGGACAGGGAGTCGAAACACCATATATTTT.

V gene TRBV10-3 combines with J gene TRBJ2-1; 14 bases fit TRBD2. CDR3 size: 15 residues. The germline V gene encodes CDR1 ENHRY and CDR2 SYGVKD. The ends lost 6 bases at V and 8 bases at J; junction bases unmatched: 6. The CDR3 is CAIRGTSGSYDEQFF. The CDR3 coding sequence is TGTGCCATCAGGGGGACTAGCGGGAGTTACGATGAGCAGTTCTTC.

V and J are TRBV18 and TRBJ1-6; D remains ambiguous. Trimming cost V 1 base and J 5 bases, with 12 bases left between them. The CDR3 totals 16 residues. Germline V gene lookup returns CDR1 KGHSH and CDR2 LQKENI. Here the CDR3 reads CASSPREAADNSPLHF. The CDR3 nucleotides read TGTGCCAGCTCACCACGTGAGGCCGCTGATAATTCACCCCTCCACTTT.

CDR3: CASSSGASYEQYF. The CDR3 DNA follows: TGTGCCAGCAGTTCCGGGGCCTCCTACGAGCAGTACTTC. This chain joins TRBV6-5 and TRBJ2-5; TRBD1 or TRBD2 may be the D gene (5 bases each). The better agreement between TRBJ2-7 and the DNA end casts doubt on the J call. The CDR3 length is 13 residues. Germline CDR1 is MNHEY and CDR2 is SVGAGI.

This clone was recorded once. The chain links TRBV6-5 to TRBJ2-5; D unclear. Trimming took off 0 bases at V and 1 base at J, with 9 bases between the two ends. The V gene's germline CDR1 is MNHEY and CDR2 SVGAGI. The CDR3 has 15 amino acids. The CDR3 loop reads CASSYSVGSQETQYF. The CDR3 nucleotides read TGTGCCAGCAGTTACTCGGTGGGATCCCAAGAGACCCAGTACTTC.

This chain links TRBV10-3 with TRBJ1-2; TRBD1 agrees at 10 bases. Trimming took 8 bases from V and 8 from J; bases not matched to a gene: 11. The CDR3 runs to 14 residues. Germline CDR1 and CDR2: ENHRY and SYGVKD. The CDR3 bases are TGTGCCATCGGCGCCGGGACAGGGGACGGGGGCTACACCTTC. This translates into CAIGAGTGDGGYTF.

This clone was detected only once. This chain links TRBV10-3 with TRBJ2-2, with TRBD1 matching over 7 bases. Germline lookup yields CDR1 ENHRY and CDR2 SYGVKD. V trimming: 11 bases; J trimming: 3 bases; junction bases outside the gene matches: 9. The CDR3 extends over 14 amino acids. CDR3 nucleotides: TGTGCCGCGAGACAGGGCCGCTACACCGGGGAGCTGTTTTTT. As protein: CAARQGRYTGELFF.

The CDR3 coding sequence is TGTGCCAGCAGAGTGGAGACCGGGGAGCTGTTTTTT. This codes for CASRVETGELFF. The chain carries TRBV2 and TRBJ2-2; D not certain. Germline values: CDR1 SNHLY, CDR2 FYNNEI. This CDR3 is built from 12 residues. V lost 6 bases and J lost 5, with 7 bases in between.

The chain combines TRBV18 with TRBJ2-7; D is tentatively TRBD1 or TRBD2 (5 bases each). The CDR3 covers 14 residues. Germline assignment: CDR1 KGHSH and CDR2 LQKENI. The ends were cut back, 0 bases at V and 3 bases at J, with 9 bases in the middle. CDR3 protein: CASSPPAGSYEQYF. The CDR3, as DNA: TGTGCCAGCTCACCACCTGCAGGGAGCTACGAGCAGTACTTC.

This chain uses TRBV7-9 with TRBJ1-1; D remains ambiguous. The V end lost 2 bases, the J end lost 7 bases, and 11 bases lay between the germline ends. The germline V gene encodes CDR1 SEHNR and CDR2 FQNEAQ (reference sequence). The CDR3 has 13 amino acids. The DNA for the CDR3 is TGTGCCAGCAGCTTAAGAATAAACCGTGAAGCTTTCTTT. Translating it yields CASSLRINREAFF.

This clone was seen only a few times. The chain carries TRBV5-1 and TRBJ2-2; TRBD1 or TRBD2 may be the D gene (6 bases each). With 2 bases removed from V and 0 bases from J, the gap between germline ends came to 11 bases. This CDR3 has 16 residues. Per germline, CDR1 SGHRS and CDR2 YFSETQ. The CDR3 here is CASSFRGQANTGELFF. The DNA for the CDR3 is TGCGCCAGCAGCTTCCGGGGGCAAGCGAACACCGGGGAGCTGTTTTTT.

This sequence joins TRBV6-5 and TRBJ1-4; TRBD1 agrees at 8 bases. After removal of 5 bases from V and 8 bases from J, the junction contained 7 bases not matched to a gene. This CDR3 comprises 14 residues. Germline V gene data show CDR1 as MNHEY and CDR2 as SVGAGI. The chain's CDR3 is CASSRTGLREKLFF. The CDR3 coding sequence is TGTGCCAGCAGTCGGACAGGGCTTAGAGAAAAACTGTTTTTT.

CDR3 bases: TGTGCCAGCAGCGTCGCCTATGGCTACACCTTC. This encodes CASSVAYGYTF. V and J are TRBV9 and TRBJ1-2, with D hard to call. Germline lookup yields CDR1 SGDLS and CDR2 YYNGEE. V gave up 2 bases and J gave up 4 bases, with 3 bases separating them. This CDR3 has 11 residues.

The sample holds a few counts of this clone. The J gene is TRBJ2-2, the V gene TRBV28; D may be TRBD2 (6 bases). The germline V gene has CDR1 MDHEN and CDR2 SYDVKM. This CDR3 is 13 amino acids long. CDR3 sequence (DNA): TGTGTAACGGGGCGGGAAGACACCGGGGAGCTGTTTTTT. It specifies CVTGREDTGELFF.

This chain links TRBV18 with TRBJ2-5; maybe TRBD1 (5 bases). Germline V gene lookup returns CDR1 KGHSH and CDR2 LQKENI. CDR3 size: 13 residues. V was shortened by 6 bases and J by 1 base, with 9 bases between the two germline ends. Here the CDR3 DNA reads TGTGCCAGCTCGCCCGACAGCCAAGAGACCCAGTACTTC. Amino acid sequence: CASSPDSQETQYF.

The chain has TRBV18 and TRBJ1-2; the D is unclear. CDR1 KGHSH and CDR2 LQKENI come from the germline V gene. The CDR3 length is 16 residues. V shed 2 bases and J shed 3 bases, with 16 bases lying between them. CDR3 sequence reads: CASSPDGRGGDYGYTF. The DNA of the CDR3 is TGTGCCAGCTCACCAGATGGCCGGGGAGGAGACTATGGCTACACCTTC.